The rows below give T cell receptor beta chains drawn from one sample of a study of CD4 T cells in relation to SARS-CoV-2 and coronaviruses. These receptors' targets are unknown. Here immunoSEQ multiplex PCR was the method, and the copy in TCRdb shows in-frame clones only, minus some. The sample lists more than 20,000 clones; under 80% were seen once. The source material was CD4+ T cells from PBMCs, cultured in vitro. These receptors were taken from a human donor in good health. CDR3s include the opening cysteine and the closing phenylalanine or tryptophan. The D gene is left open where the match is weak. Expanded clones get a size class; other rows say once, few or many, or leave the size out.

d_call clone_size v_call cdr3_aa
- - TRBV11-2 CASSLDLGGLKREAFF
- once TRBV7-3 CASSLGPNYEQYF
TRBD1 - TRBV10-2 CASRRDSYGYTF
- - TRBV25-1 CASSESTEETQYF
- once TRBV10-3 CAFQAGPNYGYTF
TRBD2 few TRBV6-6 CASSSLSGRAGNEQFF
- - TRBV6-5 CASSYGLVSDTQYF
TRBD2 - TRBV7-3 CASSLRAGPKGTSGSSYEQYF
- - TRBV6-1 CASSEGQSGANVLTF
TRBD1 - TRBV27 CASRTAVGTGPGGYTF
TRBD2 - TRBV6-5 CASSNGLAVDNEQFF
- - TRBV21-1 CASSIRLAGETSTDTQYF
TRBD1 - TRBV19 CASSPGDSPRETQYF
TRBD1 few TRBV19 CASSGQGAGEKLFF
- few TRBV29-1 CSVEDRGGGNTEAFF
- few TRBV5-1 CASSLIAGSLQNTEAFF
- large TRBV18 CASSPLDGYTDTQYF
TRBD2 - TRBV6-5 CASGRGWQETQYF
- - TRBV5-1 CASKIWGAETQYF
TRBD2 - TRBV19 CASSTRTSGRLDTQYF
- - TRBV5-1 CASSLVGLSEAFF
TRBD1 - TRBV13 CASSPWTGQETQYF
- - TRBV5-1 CASSVSAELAKNIQYF
- - TRBV5-5 CASSSGELPSNTQYF
TRBD1 - TRBV30 CAYRPGQGIIHGYTF
TRBD1 - TRBV18 CASSPSQGADYGYTF